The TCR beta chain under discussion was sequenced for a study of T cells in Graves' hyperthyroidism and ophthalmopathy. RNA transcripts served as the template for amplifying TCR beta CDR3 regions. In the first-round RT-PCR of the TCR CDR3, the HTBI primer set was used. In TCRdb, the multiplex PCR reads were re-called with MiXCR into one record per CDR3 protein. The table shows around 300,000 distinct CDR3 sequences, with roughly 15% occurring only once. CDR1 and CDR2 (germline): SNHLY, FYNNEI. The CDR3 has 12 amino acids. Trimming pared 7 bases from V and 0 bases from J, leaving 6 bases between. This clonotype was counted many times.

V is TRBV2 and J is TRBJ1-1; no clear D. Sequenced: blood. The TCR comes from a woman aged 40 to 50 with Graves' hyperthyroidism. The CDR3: CASTRVNTEAFF. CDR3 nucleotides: TGTGCCAGCACCAGAGTGAACACTGAAGCTTTCTTT.